Listed here is a single TCR beta chain. This record belongs to a study of blood T cell repertoires in COVID-19. Using immunoSEQ multiplex PCR, the repertoire was profiled, and TCRdb retains in-frame clones only, with some absent. The data hold 150,000 or so clones, with around 89% observed a single time. V was pared by 2 bases and J by 4 bases, with 14 bases between. Germline CDR1 reads MNHNY; CDR2 reads SVGAGI (reference sequence). The CDR3 has 16 amino acids. Sequenced material: PBMCs or T cells enriched from blood (not recorded which). This TCR was recovered from a woman in her forties or fifties who had recovered from COVID-19. The chain has TRBV6-6 and TRBJ2-2; perhaps TRBD1 as D (5 bases). The CDR3 loop reads CASSYVQGSFTGELFF. In DNA, the CDR3 is TGTGCCAGCAGTTACGTCCAGGGATCGTTCACCGGGGAGCTGTTTTTT.